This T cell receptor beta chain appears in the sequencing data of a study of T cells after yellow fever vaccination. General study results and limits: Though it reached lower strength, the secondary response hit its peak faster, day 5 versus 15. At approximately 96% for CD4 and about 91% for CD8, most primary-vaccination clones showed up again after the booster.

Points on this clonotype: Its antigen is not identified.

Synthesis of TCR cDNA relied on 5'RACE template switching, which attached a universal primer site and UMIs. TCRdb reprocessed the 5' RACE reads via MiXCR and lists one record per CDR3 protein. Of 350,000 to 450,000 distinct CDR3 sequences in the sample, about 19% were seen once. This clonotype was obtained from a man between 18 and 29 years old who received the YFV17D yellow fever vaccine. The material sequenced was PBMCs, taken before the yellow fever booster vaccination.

This chain's CDR3 is CASRPGQLVEPQHF. The DNA of the CDR3 is TGTGCCAGCAGACCCGGACAGCTGGTTGAGCCCCAGCATTTT. The chain combines TRBV6-5 with TRBJ1-5; D possibly corresponds to TRBD1 (6 bases). Germline V gives CDR1 MNHEY, CDR2 SVGAGI. This CDR3 contains 14 residues. The V and J ends lost 6 bases and 8 bases respectively, with 17 bases between them.